This TCR beta chain comes out of a study of T-cell memory formation after mild COVID-19. Study observations and caveats: Contracting clones localized mainly to CM and EM when CD4+ and mainly to EMRA when CD8+. Researchers found some responding clones in pre-infection memory, a sign that cross-reactive memory joined. Whether day 37 second-wave clones are SARS-CoV-2-specific was not confirmed.

A single count supports this clonotype. The antigen remains undetermined. 5'RACE with constant-segment primers yielded barcoded, UMI-tagged TCR alpha and TCR beta cDNA libraries. TCRdb fed the 5' RACE reads into MiXCR, producing one record per CDR3 protein. In the table there are approximately 340,000 distinct CDR3 sequences, more than 15% of which are singletons. Germline loops: CDR1 DFQATT, CDR2 SNEGSKA (reference sequence). This CDR3 has 16 residues. V shed 5 bases, J shed 7 bases, and the junction held 11 bases outside the gene matches. The sample taken for sequencing was PBMCs or a T cell subset sorted from them (not recorded which). This clonotype was obtained from a man aged 18-30 years who had mild COVID-19 (a few samples of this study predate the infection). Cell type and time point are not known. The gene calls are TRBV20-1 and TRBJ2-1; 13 positions match TRBD2. Here the CDR3 DNA reads TGCAGTGCTGGAAGAAAACTAGCGGGGGGGCCGAATGAGCAGTTCTTC. Its protein product is CSAGRKLAGGPNEQFF.